The entry below describes one TCR beta chain. How the authors handled the data: Amplification from reference gene primers served as the basis for estimated nucleated cell counts. TCRdb's copy holds only in-frame clones and misses some; the assay was immunoSEQ multiplex PCR. Clonal size and the V and J genes are those of that table, whereas D and trimming came from the DNA. This table holds some 460,000 clones, 85% to 90% found once. The V end was cut by 4 bases, the J end by 3 bases, with 4 bases between. The CDR3 consists of 11 residues. Germline-derived CDR1 and CDR2 are SGHDT and YYEEEE. This sample is drawn from a study of blood T cell repertoires in COVID-19.

The TCR originated in a woman aged 25 to 39 with acute or convalescent COVID-19. V and J are TRBV5-6 and TRBJ2-5; D unclear. The sample taken for sequencing was peripheral blood. The CDR3 DNA follows: TGTGCCAGCAGCATTAAAGAGACCCAGTACTTC. Translated, it gives CASSIKETQYF.